This T cell receptor (beta chain) appears in the sequencing data of a study of T cell repertoires in cytomegalovirus infection. Across the whole study: CMV epitopes in the study were HLA-C-restricted (recently identified) and HLA-B-restricted (well studied). In public TCR beta signatures, there were indications of both CMV infection and matching HLA type.

Whole-study results and caveats: Public TCR beta family frequency separated CMV-and-HLA carriers, including in an independent cohort. In two of eight donors, the top clonotype was HLA-C-restricted CMV-specific.

Trimming removed 0 bases at V and 0 bases at J, with 9 bases between. Germline V gives CDR1 MNHNY, CDR2 SVGAGI (reference sequence). This CDR3 comprises 16 residues. MiXCR, applied by TCRdb to the reads, yields one record per CDR3 protein. The table includes fewer than 1,000,000 distinct CDR3 sequences, less than 35% detected once. This clonotype was recorded a few times. The antigen remains undetermined. The TCR sequence derives from a human donor in good health (CMV status not recorded). Some clones in this sample may be carry-over from other donors' samples. This material consisted of cultured CD8+ T cells from PBMCs, taken from culture after CMV antigen stimulation. This chain joins TRBV6-6 and TRBJ1-5; D uncertain. This CDR3 is CASSYSGPGSNQPQHF. CDR3 coding DNA: TGTGCCAGCAGTTACTCGGGTCCGGGTAGCAATCAGCCCCAGCATTTT.